This T cell receptor (beta chain) was sequenced in a study of cytomegalovirus exposure and HLA in healthy donors. Study conclusions and caveats: A prior analysis recorded that most TCR beta V segments were productive about 90% or about 30% of the time. Later on, an analysis found that several of the most significant clusters appeared to be linked to common viral pathogens, which included parvovirus B19. In vitro, a few CMV-associated chains proved specific for CMV antigens.

This PCR relied on a set of 60 Vbeta primers and 13 Jbeta primers. Only in-frame clones appear in the TCRdb table, and some are missing; sequencing was by immunoSEQ multiplex PCR. This repertoire shows about 150,000 clones, approximately 62% found once; its top ten account for around 1.6%. A note on this clone: Its antigen is currently unknown.

V lost 2 bases and J lost 2, with 12 bases in between. CDR3 length: 15 amino acids. CDR1 SGHVS and CDR2 FNYEAQ come from the germline V gene. Source material: PBMCs. The clonotype comes from a human donor in good health. The chain has TRBV7-6 and TRBJ1-1, with D possibly matching TRBD1 (5 bases). The chain's CDR3 is CASSLFGGENTEAFF. CDR3 sequence (DNA): TGTGCCAGCAGCTTATTCGGGGGAGAAAACACTGAAGCTTTCTTT.